These 31 T cell receptor beta chains came from one sample sequenced in a study of blood T cell repertoires in COVID-19. Sequencing was performed with immunoSEQ multiplex PCR; in TCRdb, only in-frame clones are kept and a portion is missing. The sample includes roughly 190,000 clones, about four fifths of them seen just once. Sequenced material: peripheral blood. All receptors derive from a middle-aged woman with COVID-19, enrolled during active disease.

On this clone itself: A much larger clone differs by one base, so this may be a read error. The chain carries TRBV27 and TRBJ2-3; TRBD2 matches 9 bases. This CDR3 has 14 residues. V shed 3 bases, J shed 3 bases, and the junction held 1 base outside the gene matches. CDR1 MNHEY and CDR2 SMNVEV come from the germline V gene (reference sequence). In DNA, the CDR3 is TGTGCCAGCAGTTTTCTAGCGGGGACAGATACGCAGTATTTT. Residues: CASSFLAGTDTQYF.

In nucleotides, the CDR3 is TGTGCCAGCAGCCAACAGGGGGCCGTAGGCTACACCTTC. Protein sequence: CASSQQGAVGYTF. The chain joins TRBV3-1 (or the pseudogene TRBV3-2) to TRBJ1-2; 8 bases are a match to TRBD1. The germline CDR1 and CDR2 sequences are LGHDT and YNNKEL (reference sequence). The CDR3 has 13 amino acids. The ends lost 2 bases at V and 8 bases at J; junction bases unmatched: 4.

V and J are TRBV5-8 and TRBJ2-7; possible D gene TRBD1, 7 bases. The CDR3 runs to 14 residues. Trimming removed 4 bases at V and 3 bases at J, with 14 bases between. The germline V gene encodes CDR1 SGHTS and CDR2 YDEGEE. The DNA of the CDR3 is TGTGCCAGCAGCACCCGACAGGGACTCTACGAGCAGTACTTC. Translating gives CASSTRQGLYEQYF.

On this clone: The sample holds other DNA sequences that translate to the same CDR3. The CDR3: CASSVAGGQETQYF. The CDR3 coding sequence is TGTGCCAGCAGCGTAGCGGGGGGGCAAGAGACCCAGTACTTC. This chain joins TRBV9 and TRBJ2-5; 8 positions agree with TRBD2. With 0 bases clipped from V and 2 bases from J, the junction kept 0 bases outside the gene matches. The CDR3 is made up of 14 amino acids. CDR1 is SGDLS and CDR2 is YYNGEE in the germline V gene.

V gene TRBV7-8 combines with J gene TRBJ1-1, with D perhaps matching TRBD1 (5 bases). The CDR3 is made up of 13 amino acids. The V gene lost 11 bases and the J gene lost 0 bases, with 13 bases spanning the gap. The germline CDR1 and CDR2 sequences are SGHVS and FQNEAQ. The CDR3 spells CASTESLNTEAFF. CDR3 nucleotides: TGTGCCTCGACAGAGTCATTGAACACTGAAGCTTTCTTT.

This chain connects TRBV20-1 to TRBJ2-1; D gene uncertain. The CDR3 loop spans 11 amino acids. Germline V CDR1 and CDR2: DFQATT, SNEGSKA (reference sequence). Trimming shortened V by 1 base and J by 8 bases, and 6 bases separated the two germline ends. The CDR3 bases are TGCAGTGCTAGAGCGACTTATGAGCAGTTCTTC. Amino acid sequence: CSARATYEQFF.

This clone was detected a few times. The chain employs TRBV6-2 or TRBV6-3 and TRBJ2-5; 8 nucleotides align to TRBD2. V gave up 2 bases and J gave up 2 bases; unmatched junction bases: 13. Looked up from germline, CDR1 is MNHEY and CDR2 is SVGEGT. This CDR3 has 18 amino acids. CDR3 sequence: CASSYPRIKRGQQETQYF. DNA of the CDR3: TGTGCCAGCAGTTACCCACGGATAAAGCGGGGGCAACAAGAGACCCAGTACTTC.

This chain joins TRBV3-1 (or the pseudogene TRBV3-2) and TRBJ2-6, with a weak D call TRBD1 (5 bases). Germline V gene data show CDR1 as LGHDT and CDR2 as YNNKEL (reference sequence). The CDR3 sequence is 17 residues long. The V and J ends lost 5 bases and 0 bases respectively, with 14 bases between them. The CDR3: CASSYSLDSSGANVLTF. CDR3 sequence (DNA): TGTGCCAGCAGCTATAGCCTTGACAGCTCTGGGGCCAACGTCCTGACTTTC.

This sequence joins TRBV6-2 or TRBV6-3 and TRBJ1-1; D remains unclear. This CDR3 has 16 amino acids. Trimming took 4 bases from V and 1 from J, leaving 16 bases between them. Germline V gives CDR1 MNHEY, CDR2 SVGEGT. CDR3 amino acids: CASSSGWTGGNTEAFF. CDR3 coding DNA: TGTGCCAGCAGTTCGGGGTGGACGGGTGGGAACACTGAAGCTTTCTTT.

The rearrangement links TRBV5-1 to TRBJ1-1; TRBD1 aligns across 9 bases. The CDR3 sequence is 14 residues long. Trimming at V came to 5 bases and at J to 4 bases, leaving 6 bases not matched to a gene. Germline CDR1 is SGHRS and CDR2 is YFSETQ. CDR3 sequence reads: CASSRRTGVTEAFF. In DNA form, the CDR3 reads TGCGCCAGCAGTCGCCGGACAGGGGTCACTGAAGCTTTCTTT.

The CDR3 nucleotides are TGTGCCAGCATCCCCGGACAGCTTAACACCGGGGAGCTGTTTTTT. As protein: CASIPGQLNTGELFF. The chain carries TRBV5-8 and TRBJ2-2; the D gene is possibly TRBD1 (6 bases). This CDR3 is 15 amino acids long. The V and J ends lost 6 bases and 2 bases respectively, with 14 bases between them. The germline V gene encodes CDR1 SGHTS and CDR2 YDEGEE.

The chain couples TRBV27 to TRBJ1-6; D is undetermined. Germline loops: CDR1 MNHEY, CDR2 SMNVEV (reference sequence). This CDR3 contains 13 residues. Between the trimmed V and J ends, which lost 3 bases and 7 bases, there was a span of 7 bases. CDR3 sequence: CASSFRRNSPLHF. The CDR3 DNA sequence: TGTGCCAGCAGTTTTCGGCGGAATTCACCCCTCCACTTT.

This chain connects TRBV5-6 to TRBJ1-1, with D hard to call. The CDR3 is 13 residues long. The germline V gene has CDR1 SGHDT and CDR2 YYEEEE. V shed 5 bases and J shed 8 bases, with 16 bases lying between them. The CDR3 nucleotides read TGTGCCAGCAGTATCTGGGCTGGTCCCGAAGCTTTCTTT. Protein product: CASSIWAGPEAFF.

This clone appeared a few times. The V gene is TRBV19, the J gene TRBJ1-2; perhaps TRBD1 as D (5 bases). This CDR3 region has 13 residues. Trimming shortened V by 8 bases and J by 4 bases, and 14 bases separated the two germline ends. Germline values: CDR1 LNHDA, CDR2 SQIVND (reference sequence). CDR3 protein: CASGPGRGYGYTF. CDR3 nucleotide sequence: TGTGCCAGTGGTCCAGGGCGAGGCTATGGCTACACCTTC.

This clone was found many times. Other nucleotide sequences in the sample specify the same CDR3. The chain carries TRBV2 and TRBJ1-5; D not resolved. The germline CDR1 and CDR2 sequences are SNHLY and FYNNEI. The CDR3 is made up of 15 amino acids. Trimming took off 2 bases at V and 2 bases at J, with 10 bases between the two ends. The CDR3 is CASSEIRTGNQPQHF. The CDR3 bases are TGTGCCAGCAGTGAAATCCGGACTGGCAATCAGCCCCAGCATTTT.

CDR3 sequence: CASSQEVRYNEQFF. The DNA of the CDR3 is TGTGCCAGCAGCCAAGAGGTGAGGTACAATGAGCAGTTCTTC. This chain connects TRBV3-1 (or the pseudogene TRBV3-2) to TRBJ2-1; D not certain. V was cut by 0 bases and J by 4 bases, with 7 bases left in between. This CDR3 spans 14 amino acids. CDR1 is LGHDT, CDR2 YNNKEL, per germline (reference sequence).

The gene calls are TRBV6-2 or TRBV6-3 and TRBJ1-5; 7 nucleotides match TRBD1. CDR1 is MNHEY, CDR2 SVGEGT, per germline. V shed 4 bases, J shed 3 bases, and the junction held 3 bases outside the gene matches. CDR3 length equals 14 residues. This CDR3 is CASSSTGDNQPQHF. CDR3 coding DNA: TGTGCCAGCAGTTCAACAGGGGACAATCAGCCCCAGCATTTT.

The gene calls are TRBV6-1 and TRBJ1-5; D is undetermined. Between the trimmed V and J ends, which lost 2 bases and 6 bases, there was a span of 11 bases. CDR3 size: 14 residues. Germline-derived CDR1 and CDR2 are MNHNS and SASEGT. This CDR3 is CASSEWRGPQPQHF. DNA for the CDR3: TGTGCCAGCAGTGAATGGAGAGGTCCTCAGCCCCAGCATTTT.

This chain links TRBV11-2 with TRBJ2-5; a possible D gene is TRBD2 (6 bases). The CDR3 consists of 15 residues. V dropped 3 bases and J dropped 1 base, with 12 bases sitting between them. Per germline, CDR1 SGHAT and CDR2 FQNNGV. For the CDR3, the DNA is TGTGCCAGCAGCTTCACGGCGCGGGGCCAAGAGACCCAGTACTTC. This codes for CASSFTARGQETQYF.

This clone appeared once. The chain uses TRBV9 and TRBJ1-2; D gene uncertain. Germline V gene lookup returns CDR1 SGDLS and CDR2 YYNGEE. CDR3 length: 13 residues. Between the trimmed V and J ends, which lost 4 bases and 0 bases, there was a span of 7 bases. In DNA, the CDR3 is TGTGCCAGCAGCCCCGAGGCTAACTATGGCTACACCTTC. This encodes CASSPEANYGYTF. The complete variable domain, with remaining parts taken from reference TRBV9 and TRBJ1-2, reads DSGVTQTPKHLITATGQRVTLRCSPRSGDLSVYWYQQSLDQGLQFLIQYYNGEERAKGNILERFSAQQFPDLHSELNLSSLELGDSALYFCASSPEANYGYTFGSGTRLTVV.

The V gene is TRBV25-1, the J gene TRBJ1-3; D is unclear. This CDR3 is built from 15 residues. Germline V CDR1 and CDR2: MGHDK, SYGVNS. With 3 bases removed from V and 0 bases from J, the gap between germline ends came to 9 bases. CDR3 protein: CASSDKTGSGNTIYF. CDR3 bases: TGTGCCAGCAGTGACAAGACGGGCTCTGGAAACACCATATATTTT.

This clone came up a few times. CDR3 sequence (DNA): TGTGCCAGCAGCTGGTCTCCGAGCTCTGGAAACACCATATATTTT. It yields the protein CASSWSPSSGNTIYF. The gene calls are TRBV5-5 and TRBJ1-3; D call uncertain. The ends were cut back, 3 bases at V and 0 bases at J, with 10 bases in the middle. CDR1 and CDR2 from the germline V gene are SGHKS and YYEKEE (reference sequence). The length of the CDR3 is 15 residues.

This clone was detected only once. The chain links TRBV6-5 to TRBJ2-2; D not certain. V was pared by 2 bases and J by 0 bases, with 10 bases between. CDR1 and CDR2 (germline): MNHEY, SVGAGI. This CDR3 spans 16 amino acids. CDR3 sequence reads: CASSYEPLTNTGELFF. The CDR3 region has the DNA TGTGCCAGCAGTTACGAACCTCTAACGAACACCGGGGAGCTGTTTTTT.

The chain joins TRBV19 to TRBJ2-3; D possibly corresponds to TRBD1 (6 bases). CDR3 length equals 14 residues. Between the trimmed V and J ends, which lost 7 bases and 0 bases, there was a span of 11 bases. Germline CDR1 is LNHDA and CDR2 is SQIVND (reference sequence). CDR3 in DNA: TGTGCCAGTAAGACAGGCCCTAGCACAGATACGCAGTATTTT. Its translation is CASKTGPSTDTQYF. Full variable domain (outside the CDR3, taken from reference TRBV19 and TRBJ2-3): DGGITQSPKYLFRKEGQNVTLSCEQNLNHDAMYWYRQDPGQGLRLIYYSQIVNDFQKGDIAEGYSVSREKKESFPLTVTSAQKNPTAFYLCASKTGPSTDTQYFGPGTRLTVL.

The chain has TRBV28 and TRBJ2-1, with 8 bases matching TRBD1. This CDR3 is 15 amino acids long. Germline CDR1 reads MDHEN; CDR2 reads SYDVKM. J lost 10 bases, V lost 1 base, and 9 bases had no gene match. DNA of the CDR3: TGTGCCAGCAGTTTATCCCGGGTGGGACAGGCCGAGCAGTTCTTC. Protein: CASSLSRVGQAEQFF.

This chain uses TRBV18 with TRBJ2-5; 7 bases are a match to TRBD1. Per germline, CDR1 KGHSH and CDR2 LQKENI. Trimming took 2 bases from V and 1 from J; bases not matched to a gene: 4. The CDR3 is 15 residues long. In nucleotides, the CDR3 is TGTGCCAGCTCACCAAAGGGGGCGATCCAAGAGACCCAGTACTTC. Translating it yields CASSPKGAIQETQYF.

This clone was counted a few times. The chain employs TRBV27 and TRBJ2-7; 13 nucleotides match TRBD2. V lost 8 bases, J lost 2 bases, and 18 bases stayed unmatched. Germline CDR1 MNHEY, CDR2 SMNVEV (reference sequence). The CDR3 sequence is 19 residues long. The CDR3 bases are TGTGCCAGCGGTCCCACGGGACTAGCGGGACGTCCTCCAGCCTACGAGCAGTACTTC. Protein: CASGPTGLAGRPPAYEQYF.

J is TRBJ2-3 and V is TRBV7-9; maybe TRBD2 (6 bases). The CDR3 loop spans 15 amino acids. Germline CDR1 is SEHNR and CDR2 is FQNEAQ (reference sequence). Trimming removed 3 bases from V and 2 bases from J, with 12 bases in between. CDR3 sequence reads: CASSLVAAPTDTQYF. In nucleotides, the CDR3 is TGTGCCAGCAGCTTGGTAGCGGCCCCCACAGATACGCAGTATTTT.

The chain joins TRBV7-3 to TRBJ2-7; 8 nucleotides match TRBD2. This CDR3 comprises 17 residues. Germline-derived CDR1 and CDR2 are SGHTA and FQGTGA. With 2 bases clipped from V and 4 bases from J, the junction kept 13 bases outside the gene matches. The CDR3 coding sequence is TGTGCCAGCAGCTTACGACCAGGCGGGGGACTAGATTACGAGCAGTACTTC. Its translation: CASSLRPGGGLDYEQYF.

The rearrangement joins TRBV30 to TRBJ2-7; 12 positions match TRBD2. The ends lost 2 bases at V and 6 bases at J; junction bases unmatched: 11. The CDR3 is 16 amino acids. Germline CDR1 is GTSNPN and CDR2 is SVGIG (reference sequence). The CDR3 reads CAWSKQTSGRIGEQYF. CDR3 sequence (DNA): TGTGCCTGGAGTAAACAGACTAGCGGGAGAATTGGCGAGCAGTACTTC.

The chain links TRBV3-1 (or the pseudogene TRBV3-2) to TRBJ1-1; possible D gene TRBD1, 5 bases. The germline V and J ends were trimmed by 0 bases and 5 bases, with 13 bases remaining between them. Germline V CDR1 and CDR2: LGHDT, YNNKEL (reference sequence). This CDR3 is 15 amino acids long. The CDR3 nucleotides are TGTGCCAGCAGCCAAGATCCGGGGGAGGGAACTGAAGCTTTCTTT. It yields the protein CASSQDPGEGTEAFF.